These 2 T cell receptor beta chains came from one sample sequenced in a study of blood T cell repertoires in COVID-19. Method: immunoSEQ multiplex PCR; TCRdb's copy keeps in-frame clones and lacks some. The data show approximately 290,000 clones, with around 89% seen just once and around 0.84% held by the top ten. Sequenced: peripheral blood. Receptors originate from a man between 25 and 39 years old with acute or convalescent COVID-19.

The chain recombines TRBV4-1 with TRBJ1-1; D remains unclear. Germline lookup yields CDR1 MGHRA and CDR2 YSYEKL. V was trimmed by 4 bases and J by 6 bases, leaving 15 bases between them. The CDR3 covers 14 residues. CDR3 in DNA: TGCGCCAGCAGCCTAAAATTACCCCGGGCTGAAGCTTTCTTT. As protein: CASSLKLPRAEAFF.

This chain connects TRBV5-6 to TRBJ2-7; maybe TRBD2 (5 bases). Germline assignment: CDR1 SGHDT and CDR2 YYEEEE. This CDR3 contains 16 residues. V lost 4 bases to trimming and J lost 7 bases, with 24 bases between them. The CDR3 spells CASSPSSSRGFGEQYF. For the CDR3, the DNA is TGTGCCAGCAGCCCGAGTAGCTCACGGGGTTTTGGTGAGCAGTACTTC.